This is a list of T cell receptor beta chains from one sample in a study of T cell responses to AZD1222 COVID-19 vaccine. Using immunoSEQ multiplex PCR, the repertoire was profiled, and TCRdb retains in-frame clones only, with some absent. Of around 70,000 clones in the sample, around 74% were seen once. Sequenced here: peripheral blood, sampled on day 0 of MenACWY control vaccination. The receptors come from an adult in good health. The CDR3 runs from the conserved cysteine through the conserved F or W. A D gene is named only where the DNA matches it firmly. Size tells how often a clone was seen (once, few, many) or the class of an expanded clone, and some rows leave it out.

D	V	J	size	CDR3	DNA
TRBD2	TRBV10-1	TRBJ2-5	NA	CASSPGSGREETQYF	TGCGCCAGCAGCCCCGGTAGCGGGAGGGAAGAGACCCAGTACTTC
NA	TRBV2	TRBJ2-1	NA	CASRKDPKRDEQFF	TGTGCCAGCAGGAAGGACCCCAAGAGGGATGAGCAGTTCTTC
NA	TRBV4-1	TRBJ2-7	NA	CASSLAEISGYEQYF	TGCGCCAGCAGCCTCGCCGAAATCAGTGGGTACGAGCAGTACTTC
NA	TRBV12-3/TRBV12-4	TRBJ1-5	NA	CASSPFPNQPQHF	TGTGCCAGCAGTCCCTTCCCAAATCAGCCCCAGCATTTT
NA	TRBV5-4	TRBJ1-2	NA	CASSLGQESGYTF	TGTGCCAGCAGCTTGGGACAGGAAAGTGGCTACACCTTC
TRBD1	TRBV28	TRBJ2-7	NA	CASSPGTGSSEQYF	TGTGCCAGCAGCCCCGGGACAGGATCTTCCGAGCAGTACTTC
NA	TRBV11-2	TRBJ2-1	NA	CASSSQNNEQFF	TGTGCCAGCAGCTCACAAAACAATGAGCAGTTCTTC
TRBD2	TRBV7-9	TRBJ2-1	once	CASSFLAGLAGEQFF	TGTGCCAGCAGCTTTTTAGCGGGTCTCGCTGGGGAGCAGTTCTTC
NA	TRBV15	TRBJ2-3	NA	CATGNREGTDTQYF	TGTGCCACCGGAAACAGGGAAGGGACAGATACGCAGTATTTT
NA	TRBV27	TRBJ1-6	NA	CASSLGVNRVNNSPLHF	TGTGCCAGCAGTTTAGGAGTAAACAGGGTTAATAATTCACCCCTCCACTTT
TRBD2	TRBV3-1/TRBV3-2	TRBJ2-7	NA	CASSQAAGGRYEQYF	TGTGCCAGCAGCCAAGCAGCGGGAGGCCGCTACGAGCAGTACTTC